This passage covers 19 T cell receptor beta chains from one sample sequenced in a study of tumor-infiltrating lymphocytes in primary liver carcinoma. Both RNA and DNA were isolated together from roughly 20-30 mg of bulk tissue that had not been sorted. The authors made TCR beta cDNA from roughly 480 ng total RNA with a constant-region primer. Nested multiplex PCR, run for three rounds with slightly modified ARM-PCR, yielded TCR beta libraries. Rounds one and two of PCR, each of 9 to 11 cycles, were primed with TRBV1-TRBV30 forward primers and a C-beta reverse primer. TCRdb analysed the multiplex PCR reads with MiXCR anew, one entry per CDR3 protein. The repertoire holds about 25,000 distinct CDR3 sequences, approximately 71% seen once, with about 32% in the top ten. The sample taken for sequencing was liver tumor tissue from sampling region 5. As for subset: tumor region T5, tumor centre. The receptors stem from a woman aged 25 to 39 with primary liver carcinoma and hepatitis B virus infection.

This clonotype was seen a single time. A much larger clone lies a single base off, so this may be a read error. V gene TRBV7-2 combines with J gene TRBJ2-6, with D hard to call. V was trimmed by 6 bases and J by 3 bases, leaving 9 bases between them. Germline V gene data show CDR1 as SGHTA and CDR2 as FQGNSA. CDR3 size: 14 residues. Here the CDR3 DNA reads TGTGCCAGCAGGATGGAAGGTGGGGCCAACGTCCTGACTTTC. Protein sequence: CASRMEGGANVLTF.

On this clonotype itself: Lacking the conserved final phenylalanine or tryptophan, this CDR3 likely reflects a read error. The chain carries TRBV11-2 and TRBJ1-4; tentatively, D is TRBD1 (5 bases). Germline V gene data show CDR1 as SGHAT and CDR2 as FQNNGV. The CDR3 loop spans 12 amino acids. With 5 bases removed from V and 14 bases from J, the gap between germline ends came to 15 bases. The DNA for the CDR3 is TGTGCCAGCAGCCCCCGGGGGGGAAATCTGTTTTTG. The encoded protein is CASSPRGGNLFL.

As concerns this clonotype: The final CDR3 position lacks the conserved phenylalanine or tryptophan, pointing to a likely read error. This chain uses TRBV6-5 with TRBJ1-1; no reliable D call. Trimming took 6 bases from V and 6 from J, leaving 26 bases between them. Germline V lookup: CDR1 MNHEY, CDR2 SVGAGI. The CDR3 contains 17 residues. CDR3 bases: TGTGCCAGCAGGGCTCTAACACTGTCCGACCGTCTCGCTGAAGCTTTCATT. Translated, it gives CASRALTLSDRLAEAFI.

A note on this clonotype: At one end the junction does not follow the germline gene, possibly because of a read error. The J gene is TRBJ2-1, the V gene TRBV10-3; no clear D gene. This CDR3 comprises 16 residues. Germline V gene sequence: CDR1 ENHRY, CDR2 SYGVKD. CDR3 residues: CAISESAAGAYNEPFF. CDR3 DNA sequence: TGTGCCATCAGTGAGTCGGCAGCTGGAGCCTACAATGAGCCGTTCTTT.

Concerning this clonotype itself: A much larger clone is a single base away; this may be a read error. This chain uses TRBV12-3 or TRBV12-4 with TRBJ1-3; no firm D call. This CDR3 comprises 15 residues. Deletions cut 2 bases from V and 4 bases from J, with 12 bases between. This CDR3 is CASSLSERGGNTIYF. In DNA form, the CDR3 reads TGTGCCAGCAGTTTATCGGAGCGAGGGGGAAACACCATATATTTT.

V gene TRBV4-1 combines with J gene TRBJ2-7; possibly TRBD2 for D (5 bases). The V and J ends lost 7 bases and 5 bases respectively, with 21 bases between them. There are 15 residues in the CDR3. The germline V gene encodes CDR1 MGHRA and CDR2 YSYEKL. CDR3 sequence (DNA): TGCGCCAGCAACCCTGTAGGAGGTGAAGTCAACGAGCAGTACTTC. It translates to CASNPVGGEVNEQYF.

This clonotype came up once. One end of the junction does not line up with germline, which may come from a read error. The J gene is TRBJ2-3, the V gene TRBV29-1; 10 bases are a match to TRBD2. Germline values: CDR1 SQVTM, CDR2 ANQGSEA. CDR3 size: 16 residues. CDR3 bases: TGCAGCGCCCCCCTGGCTAGCGGGAGTAGATCAGATACTCAGTATTTT. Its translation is CSAPLASGSRSDTQYF.

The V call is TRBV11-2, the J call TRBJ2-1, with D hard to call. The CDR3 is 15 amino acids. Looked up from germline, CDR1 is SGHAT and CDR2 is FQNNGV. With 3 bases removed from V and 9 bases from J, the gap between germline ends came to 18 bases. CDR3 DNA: TGTGCCAGCAGCTTGTTGGAGCGAGATAATAGTGAGCAGTTCTTC. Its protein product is CASSLLERDNSEQFF.

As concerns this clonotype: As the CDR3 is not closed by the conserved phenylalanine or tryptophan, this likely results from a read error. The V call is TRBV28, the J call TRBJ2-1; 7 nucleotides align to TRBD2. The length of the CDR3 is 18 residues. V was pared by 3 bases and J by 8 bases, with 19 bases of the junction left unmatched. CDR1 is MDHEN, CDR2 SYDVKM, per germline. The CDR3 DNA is TGTGCCAGCAGTTTGTTAAAGAGAGCGGGACCCTTCAGGGATGAGCAGTTCTAC. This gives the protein CASSLLKRAGPFRDEQFY.

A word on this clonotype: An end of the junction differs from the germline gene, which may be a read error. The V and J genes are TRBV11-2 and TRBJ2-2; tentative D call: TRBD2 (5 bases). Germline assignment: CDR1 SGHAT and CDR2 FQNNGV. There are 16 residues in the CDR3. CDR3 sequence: CTSSLAGLAYTGELFF. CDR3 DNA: TGTACCAGCAGCTTAGCTGGGTTAGCGTACACCGGGGAGCTGTTTTTT.

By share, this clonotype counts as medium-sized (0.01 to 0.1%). The CDR3 nucleotides read TGTGCCAGCCGGACAGGGGTAGGGGAACAGCCCCAGCATTTT. Translated, it gives CASRTGVGEQPQHF. This chain joins TRBV6-6 and TRBJ1-5, with 9 positions matching TRBD1. After removal of 8 bases from V and 7 bases from J, the junction contained 9 bases not matched to a gene. Germline V CDR1 and CDR2: MNHNY, SVGAGI (reference sequence). This CDR3 has 14 residues.

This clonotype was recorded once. CDR3 loop: CASGTGGSNQPQHF. The CDR3 bases are TGTGCTAGTGGCACAGGGGGCAGCAATCAGCCCCAGCATTTT. The V gene is TRBV5-6, the J gene TRBJ1-5, with 9 bases fitting TRBD1. The CDR3 is 14 residues long. Germline V CDR1 and CDR2: SGHDT, YYEEEE. Full variable domain (remainder filled in from reference TRBV5-6 and TRBJ1-5): DAGVTQSPTHLIKTRGQQVTLRCSPKSGHDTVSWYQQALGQGPQFIFQYYEEEERQRGNFPDRFSGHQFPNYSSELNVNALLLGDSALYLCASGTGGSNQPQHFGDGTRLSIL.

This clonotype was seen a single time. The CDR3: CASCCGYLREQYF. CDR3 nucleotide sequence: TGTGCCAGCTGCTGTGGATACCTCCGCGAGCAGTACTTC. This chain connects TRBV11-1 to TRBJ2-7; D is undetermined. The germline V gene has CDR1 SGHAT and CDR2 FQDESV (reference sequence). The CDR3 sequence is 13 residues long. The V gene lost 8 bases and the J gene lost 6 bases, with 17 bases spanning the gap.

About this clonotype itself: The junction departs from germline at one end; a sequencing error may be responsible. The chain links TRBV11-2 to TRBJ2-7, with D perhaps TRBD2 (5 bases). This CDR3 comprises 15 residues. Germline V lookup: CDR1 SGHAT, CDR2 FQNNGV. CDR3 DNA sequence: TGTGCTAGCAGCTTTAATCGGGGAACCTCCTACGAGCCGTACTTC. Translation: CASSFNRGTSYEPYF.

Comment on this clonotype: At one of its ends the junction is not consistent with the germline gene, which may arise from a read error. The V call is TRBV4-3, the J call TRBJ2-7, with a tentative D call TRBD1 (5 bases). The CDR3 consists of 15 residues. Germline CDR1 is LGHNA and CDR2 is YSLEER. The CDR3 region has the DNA TGCGCCATCAGCCAGCTACAGGTCTGCTCCTACGAGCAGTACTTC. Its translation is CAISQLQVCSYEQYF.

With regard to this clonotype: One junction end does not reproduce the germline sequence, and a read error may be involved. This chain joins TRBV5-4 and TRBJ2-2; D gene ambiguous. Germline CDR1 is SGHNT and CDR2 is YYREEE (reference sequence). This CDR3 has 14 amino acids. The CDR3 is CASSPVDTHKELLF. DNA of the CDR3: TGTGCCAGCAGCCCCGTCGACACTCATAAGGAGCTGTTATTT.

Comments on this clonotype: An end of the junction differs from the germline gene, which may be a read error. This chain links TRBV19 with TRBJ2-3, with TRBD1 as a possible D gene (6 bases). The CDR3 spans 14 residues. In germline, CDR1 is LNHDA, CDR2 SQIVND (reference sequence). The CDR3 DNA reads TGTGCCAGTAGTACCGGACAGTGCACAGTTACGCAGTATTTT. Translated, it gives CASSTGQCTVTQYF.

The CDR3 DNA reads TGCAGCGTTGATGGGGCAAGGGAAGATGAGCAGTTCTTC. This sequence encodes CSVDGAREDEQFF. This sequence joins TRBV29-1 and TRBJ2-1, with TRBD1 as a possible D gene (5 bases). The V gene lost 3 bases and the J gene lost 8 bases, with 14 bases spanning the gap. The CDR3 is made up of 13 amino acids. Germline lookup yields CDR1 SQVTM and CDR2 ANQGSEA.

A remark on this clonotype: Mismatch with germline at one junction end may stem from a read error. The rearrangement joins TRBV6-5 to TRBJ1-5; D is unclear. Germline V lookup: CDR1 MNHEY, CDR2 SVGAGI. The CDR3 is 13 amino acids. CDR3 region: CACGNGVRQPQRF. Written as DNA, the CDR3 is TGTGCCTGCGGGAATGGGGTCCGTCAGCCCCAGCGTTTT.